Following are 8 T cell receptor beta chains from one sample sequenced in a study of T cell responses to AZD1222 COVID-19 vaccine. Profiled with immunoSEQ multiplex PCR; TCRdb holds only in-frame clones, not every one. The repertoire holds 150,000 to 200,000 clones, with 80% to 90% as singletons. Sequences were derived from peripheral blood, sampled on day 0 of MenACWY control vaccination. Receptors were obtained from an adult in good health.

The V and J genes are TRBV6-6 and TRBJ2-3; D is perhaps TRBD2 (7 bases). Germline V CDR1 and CDR2: MNHNY, SVGAGI (reference sequence). The germline V and J ends were trimmed by 1 base and 2 bases, with 10 bases remaining between them. The CDR3 covers 15 residues. In nucleotides, the CDR3 is TGTGCCAGCAGTTACTTGGGGGGGCACACAGATACGCAGTATTTT. Its translation: CASSYLGGHTDTQYF.

This clone has just one count. The chain recombines TRBV30 with TRBJ1-2; D is unresolved. V was pared by 3 bases and J by 8 bases, with 10 bases between. The CDR3 runs to 11 residues. The V gene's germline CDR1 is GTSNPN and CDR2 SVGIG (reference sequence). The CDR3 region is CAWRDREGYTF. The CDR3 nucleotides read TGTGCCTGGAGGGATCGGGAAGGCTACACCTTC.

V is TRBV5-1 and J is TRBJ1-1; the D is unclear. V lost 2 bases to trimming and J lost 1 base, with 6 bases between them. The CDR3 totals 13 residues. Germline V CDR1 and CDR2: SGHRS, YFSETQ. The CDR3 here is CASSLKGNTEAFF. CDR3 in DNA: TGCGCCAGCAGCTTAAAAGGGAACACTGAAGCTTTCTTT.

V gene TRBV7-8 combines with J gene TRBJ1-2, with TRBD1 matching over 7 bases. The J segment lost 4 bases and the V segment lost 5 bases, leaving 7 bases of the junction unmatched. Germline CDR1 SGHVS, CDR2 FQNEAQ. The CDR3 contains 14 residues. The CDR3 loop reads CASSTTGTGYGYTF. CDR3 in DNA: TGTGCCAGCAGCACGACAGGGACGGGCTATGGCTACACCTTC.

This rearrangement joins TRBV7-6 to TRBJ2-1; D may correspond to TRBD1 or TRBD2 (5 bases each). Germline CDR1 and CDR2: SGHVS and FNYEAQ. The CDR3 consists of 17 residues. V was shortened by 2 bases and J by 0 bases, with 14 bases between the two germline ends. As DNA, the CDR3 is TGTGCCAGCAGCTTAATTGGGGGAACGAGCTCCTACAATGAGCAGTTCTTC. Translation gives CASSLIGGTSSYNEQFF.

The chain couples TRBV27 to TRBJ1-2; TRBD1 matches 7 bases. The CDR3 contains 13 residues. Germline CDR1 MNHEY, CDR2 SMNVEV (reference sequence). J was trimmed by 6 bases and V by 2 bases; bases with no gene match: 3. Here the CDR3 DNA reads TGTGCCAGCAGTTTAAAAACAGGGGATGGCTACACCTTC. Translation: CASSLKTGDGYTF.

The V gene is TRBV28, the J gene TRBJ1-5, with TRBD1 matching 11 bases. This CDR3 has 17 residues. Germline CDR1 MDHEN, CDR2 SYDVKM. V was clipped by 4 bases and J by 4 bases; unmatched bases: 9. CDR3 bases: TGTGCCAGCAGTTCACATAGGACAGGGGGCGAAAATCAGCCCCAGCATTTT. This translates into CASSSHRTGGENQPQHF.

The chain has TRBV6-1 and TRBJ1-1; D possibly corresponds to TRBD1 (5 bases). With 2 bases removed from V and 3 bases from J, the gap between germline ends came to 7 bases. The CDR3 runs 13 residues. CDR1 and CDR2 (germline): MNHNS, SASEGT. For the CDR3, the DNA is TGTGCCAGCAGTGAACAGGGTGACACTGAAGCTTTCTTT. Protein: CASSEQGDTEAFF.